This T cell receptor beta chain was sequenced in a study of blood T cell repertoires in COVID-19. About the research overall: Researchers got acute and convalescent COVID-19 samples from the United States, Italy and Spain. T cells, B-cell-depleted T cells, or PBMCs provided the cDNA or gDNA that served as material.

Followed longitudinally, the Seattle patients had been enrolled during active infection. The method was immunoSEQ multiplex PCR; TCRdb's version includes in-frame clones alone and lacks a portion of them. Seen here are some 60,000 clones, around 80% observed once, and the top ten hold 15% to 25%. This CDR3 contains 19 residues. The germline V gene encodes CDR1 SGHRS and CDR2 YFSETQ. The junction had 13 bases not matched to a gene; V was cut back by 0 bases and J by 2 bases. Sequenced input: peripheral blood. The genes are TRBV5-1 and TRBJ2-3; 9 bases map to TRBD2. The receptor's source is a man aged 25 to 40 with COVID-19, enrolled during active disease. DNA of the CDR3: TGCGCCAGCAGCTTGGTAGGGCTAGCGGGGCCTCTTAACACAGATACGCAGTATTTT. Its protein product is CASSLVGLAGPLNTDTQYF.